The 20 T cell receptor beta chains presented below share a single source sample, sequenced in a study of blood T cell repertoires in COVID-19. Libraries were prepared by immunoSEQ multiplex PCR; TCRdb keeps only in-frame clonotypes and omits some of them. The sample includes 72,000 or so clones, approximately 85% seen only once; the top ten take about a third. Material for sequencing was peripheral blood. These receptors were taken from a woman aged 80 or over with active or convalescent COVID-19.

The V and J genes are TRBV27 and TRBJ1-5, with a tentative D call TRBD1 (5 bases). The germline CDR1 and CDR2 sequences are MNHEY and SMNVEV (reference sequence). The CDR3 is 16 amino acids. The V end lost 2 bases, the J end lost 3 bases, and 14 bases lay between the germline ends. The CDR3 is CASSLTPDSDNQPQHF. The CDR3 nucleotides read TGTGCCAGCAGTTTAACTCCCGACAGTGACAATCAGCCCCAGCATTTT.

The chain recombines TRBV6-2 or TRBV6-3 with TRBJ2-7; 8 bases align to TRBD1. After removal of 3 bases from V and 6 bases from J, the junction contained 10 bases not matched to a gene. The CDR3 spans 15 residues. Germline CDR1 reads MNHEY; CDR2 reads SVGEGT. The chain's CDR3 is CASSYGQGLLSEQYF. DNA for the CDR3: TGTGCCAGCAGTTATGGACAGGGCCTACTCTCCGAGCAGTACTTC.

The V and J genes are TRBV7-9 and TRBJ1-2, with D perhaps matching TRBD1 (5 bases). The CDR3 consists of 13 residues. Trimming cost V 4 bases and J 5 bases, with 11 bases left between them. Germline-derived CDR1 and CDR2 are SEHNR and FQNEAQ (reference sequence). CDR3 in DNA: TGTGCCAGCAGCTGGTTAAGACAGTATGGCTACACCTTC. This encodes CASSWLRQYGYTF.

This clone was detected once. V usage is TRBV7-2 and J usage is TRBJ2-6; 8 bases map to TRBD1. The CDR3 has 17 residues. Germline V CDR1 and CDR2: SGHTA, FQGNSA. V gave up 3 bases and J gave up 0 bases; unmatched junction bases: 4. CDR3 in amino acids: CASSFGQGLSGANVLTF. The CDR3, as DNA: TGTGCCAGCAGCTTCGGACAGGGACTCTCTGGGGCCAACGTCCTGACTTTC.

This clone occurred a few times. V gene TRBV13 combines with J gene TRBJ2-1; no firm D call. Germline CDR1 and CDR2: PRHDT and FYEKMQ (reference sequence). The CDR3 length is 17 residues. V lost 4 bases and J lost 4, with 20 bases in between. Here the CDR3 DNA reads TGTGCCAGCAGCTCCAAGGAGTGGTCGTCCGCTTACAATGAGCAGTTCTTC. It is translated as CASSSKEWSSAYNEQFF. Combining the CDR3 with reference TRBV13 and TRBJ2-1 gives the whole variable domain AAGVIQSPRHLIKEKRETATLKCYPIPRHDTVYWYQQGPGQDPQFLISFYEKMQSDKGSIPDRFSAQQFSDYHSELNMSSLELGDSALYFCASSSKEWSSAYNEQFFGPGTRLTVL.

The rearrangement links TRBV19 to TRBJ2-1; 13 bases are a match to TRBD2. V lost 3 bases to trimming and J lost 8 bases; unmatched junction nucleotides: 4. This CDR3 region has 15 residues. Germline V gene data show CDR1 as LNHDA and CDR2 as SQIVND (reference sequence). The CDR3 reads CASSIRTSGGDEQFF. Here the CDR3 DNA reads TGTGCCAGTAGTATCAGAACTAGCGGGGGGGATGAGCAGTTCTTC. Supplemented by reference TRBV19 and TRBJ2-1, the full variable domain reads DGGITQSPKYLFRKEGQNVTLSCEQNLNHDAMYWYRQDPGQGLRLIYYSQIVNDFQKGDIAEGYSVSREKKESFPLTVTSAQKNPTAFYLCASSIRTSGGDEQFFGPGTRLTVL.

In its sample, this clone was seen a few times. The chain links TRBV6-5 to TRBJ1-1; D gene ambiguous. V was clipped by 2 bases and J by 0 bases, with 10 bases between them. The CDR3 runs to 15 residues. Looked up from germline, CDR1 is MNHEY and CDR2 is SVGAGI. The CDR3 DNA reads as TGTGCCAGCAGTTACCGGATCACAGTGAACACTGAAGCTTTCTTT. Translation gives CASSYRITVNTEAFF.

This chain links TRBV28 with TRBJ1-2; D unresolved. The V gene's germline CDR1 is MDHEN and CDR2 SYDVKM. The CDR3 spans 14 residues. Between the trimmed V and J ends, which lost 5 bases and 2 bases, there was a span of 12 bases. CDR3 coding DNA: TGTGCCAGCAGTACCTCGACAACAAACTATGGCTACACCTTC. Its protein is CASSTSTTNYGYTF.

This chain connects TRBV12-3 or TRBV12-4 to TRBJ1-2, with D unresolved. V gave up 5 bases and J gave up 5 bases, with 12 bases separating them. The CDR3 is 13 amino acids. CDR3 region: CASSPGSSYGYTF. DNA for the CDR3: TGTGCCAGCAGTCCCGGGTCCTCTTATGGCTACACCTTC.

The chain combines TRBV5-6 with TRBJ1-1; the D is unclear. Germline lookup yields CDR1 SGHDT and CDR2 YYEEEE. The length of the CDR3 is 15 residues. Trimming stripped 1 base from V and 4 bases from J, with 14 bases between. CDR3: CASSLFSAPTTEAFF. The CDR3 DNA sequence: TGTGCCAGCAGCTTGTTCAGCGCCCCGACCACTGAAGCTTTCTTT.

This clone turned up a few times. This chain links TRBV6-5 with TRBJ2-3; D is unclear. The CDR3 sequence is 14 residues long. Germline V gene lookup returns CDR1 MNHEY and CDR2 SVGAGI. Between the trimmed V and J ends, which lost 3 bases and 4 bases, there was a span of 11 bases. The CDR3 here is CASSYNPPPDTQYF. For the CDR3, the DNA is TGTGCCAGCAGTTATAATCCCCCCCCAGATACGCAGTATTTT.

CDR3 nucleotide sequence: TGTGCCAGCAGTCGAGCGACAGAAGCGTATGGCTACACCTTC. Translating it yields CASSRATEAYGYTF. V usage is TRBV6-5 and J usage is TRBJ1-2; the D gene is possibly TRBD1 (5 bases). CDR1 and CDR2 from the germline V gene are MNHEY and SVGAGI. The V and J ends lost 5 bases and 5 bases respectively, with 15 bases between them. CDR3 size: 14 residues.

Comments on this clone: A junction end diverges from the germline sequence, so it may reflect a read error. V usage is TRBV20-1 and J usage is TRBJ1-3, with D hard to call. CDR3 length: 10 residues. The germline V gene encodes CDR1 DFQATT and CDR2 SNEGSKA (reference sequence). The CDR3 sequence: CSARDPCGCF. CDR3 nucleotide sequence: TGCAGTGCTAGAGATCCCTGCGGGTGTTTT.

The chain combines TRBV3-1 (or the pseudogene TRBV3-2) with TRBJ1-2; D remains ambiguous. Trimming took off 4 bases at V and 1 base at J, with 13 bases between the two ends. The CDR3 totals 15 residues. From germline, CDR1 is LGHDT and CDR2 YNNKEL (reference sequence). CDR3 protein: CASSLNNGNNYGYTF. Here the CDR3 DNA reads TGTGCCAGCAGCCTTAATAACGGGAATAACTATGGCTACACCTTC.

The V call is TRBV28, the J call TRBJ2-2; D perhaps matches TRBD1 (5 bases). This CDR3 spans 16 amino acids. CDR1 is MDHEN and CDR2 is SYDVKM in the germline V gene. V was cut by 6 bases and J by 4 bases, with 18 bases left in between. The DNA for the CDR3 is TGTGCCAGCAGAATGGGGTCCAGGGTCGGCACCGGGGAGCTGTTTTTT. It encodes CASRMGSRVGTGELFF.

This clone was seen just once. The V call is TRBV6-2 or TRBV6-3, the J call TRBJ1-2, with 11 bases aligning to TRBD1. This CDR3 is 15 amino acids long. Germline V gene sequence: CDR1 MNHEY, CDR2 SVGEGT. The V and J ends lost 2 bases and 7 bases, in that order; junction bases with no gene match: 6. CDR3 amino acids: CASSYHGQGAGGYTF. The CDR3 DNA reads TGTGCCAGCAGTTACCATGGACAGGGGGCTGGTGGCTACACCTTC.

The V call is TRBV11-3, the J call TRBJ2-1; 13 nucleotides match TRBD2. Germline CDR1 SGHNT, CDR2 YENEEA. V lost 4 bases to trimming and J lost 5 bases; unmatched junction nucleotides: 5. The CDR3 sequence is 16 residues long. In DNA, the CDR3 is TGTGCCAGCAGCTCAATTGGACTAGCGGGGGACAATGAGCAGTTCTTC. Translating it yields CASSSIGLAGDNEQFF.

Written as DNA, the CDR3 is TGTGCCAGCAGTTCCCCTAGGGGTCTAAGGGATTCACCCCTCCACTTT. Protein product: CASSSPRGLRDSPLHF. The chain recombines TRBV6-5 with TRBJ1-6; TRBD1 is a possible D gene (5 bases). Germline lookup yields CDR1 MNHEY and CDR2 SVGAGI. The CDR3 is 16 residues long. V gave up 4 bases and J gave up 8 bases, with 18 bases separating them.

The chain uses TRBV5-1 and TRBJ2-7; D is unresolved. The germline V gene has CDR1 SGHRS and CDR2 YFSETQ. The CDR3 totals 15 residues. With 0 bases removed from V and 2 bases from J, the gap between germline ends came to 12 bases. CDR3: CASSLGRASAYEQYF. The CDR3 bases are TGCGCCAGCAGCTTGGGCCGCGCCAGCGCCTACGAGCAGTACTTC.

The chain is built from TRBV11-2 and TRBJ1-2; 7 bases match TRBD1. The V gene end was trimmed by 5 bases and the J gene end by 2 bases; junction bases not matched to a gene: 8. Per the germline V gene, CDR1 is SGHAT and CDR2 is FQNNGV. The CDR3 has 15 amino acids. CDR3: CASSTRTGHNYGYTF. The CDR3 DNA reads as TGTGCCAGCAGCACACGGACAGGCCACAACTATGGCTACACCTTC.